This is a list of T cell receptor beta chains from one sample in a study of OX40 agonist ivuxolimab in advanced cancers. Profiling relied on immunoSEQ multiplex PCR, and the TCRdb table lists in-frame clones only, not all of them. Of tens of thousands of clones detected, 70% to 85% appear once; the ten largest clones hold 0.35% to 0.45%. Material: CD4+ or CD8+ T cells sorted from blood, obtained in a trial of the OX40 agonist ivuxolimab. These TCRs come from an adult with an advanced solid tumor such as melanoma, head and neck, liver or kidney cancer. The CDR3 runs from the conserved cysteine through the conserved F or W. The D gene is left open where the match is weak. The size entry is marked missing in some rows and otherwise reads once, few, many or a size class.

abundance,j_gene,d_gene,v_gene,CDR3nt,CDR3aa
-,TRBJ2-3,-,TRBV19,TGTGCCAGTAGCCGGGGACGGACAATCACAGATACGCAGTATTTT,CASSRGRTITDTQYF
-,TRBJ2-3,TRBD2,TRBV29-1,TGCAGCGTTGAAGCTCTAGCGGGAGCTCGAACAGATACGCAGTATTTT,CSVEALAGARTDTQYF
-,TRBJ2-6,-,TRBV10-3,TGTGCCTCCAGCCGACTAGTCCCTTCTGGGGCCAACGTCCTGACTTTC,CASSRLVPSGANVLTF
once,TRBJ1-2,TRBD1,TRBV7-2,TGTGCCAGCAGCTTAGTTGGGACAGGGGGCTTTGGCTACACCTTC,CASSLVGTGGFGYTF
-,TRBJ2-3,-,TRBV5-1,TGCGCCAGCAGCTTGGGACTAGATTATGGTACAGATACGCAGTATTTT,CASSLGLDYGTDTQYF
-,TRBJ2-1,-,TRBV15,TGTGCCACCAGCAGAGATTTCAATGAGCAGTTCTTC,CATSRDFNEQFF
-,TRBJ1-5,-,TRBV6-5,TGTGCCAGCAGTACGAGAGGGCCGTATCAGCCCCAGCATTTT,CASSTRGPYQPQHF
-,TRBJ2-2,-,TRBV5-6,TGTGCCAGCAGCCCAAAAACAGCGGTCGGGGAGCTGTTTTTT,CASSPKTAVGELFF
-,TRBJ1-1,-,TRBV7-2,TGTGCCAGCAGCTTAACGGGTTACACTGAAGCTTTCTTT,CASSLTGYTEAFF
-,TRBJ2-5,-,TRBV11-1,TGTGCCAGCAGCTTTTCTCCCTTTCAAGAGACCCAGTACTTC,CASSFSPFQETQYF
-,TRBJ2-5,TRBD2,TRBV19,TGTGCCAGTAGAACTAGCGGGGGTCGGGAGACCCAGTACTTC,CASRTSGGRETQYF
-,TRBJ1-2,TRBD1,TRBV7-2,TGTGCCAGCAGCTCTCTCGCGACAGGGCTCGGCTATGGCTACACCTTC,CASSSLATGLGYGYTF
-,TRBJ1-3,-,TRBV15,TGTGCCACCAGCAGAGATAGTCCGCTCTCTGGAAACACCATATATTTT,CATSRDSPLSGNTIYF
-,TRBJ1-6,-,TRBV5-1,TGCGCCAGCAGCTCACAGAGCTCCTATAATTCACCCCTCCACTTT,CASSSQSSYNSPLHF
-,TRBJ1-1,TRBD1,TRBV6-5,TGTGCCAGCAGCAAACGGGACAGGGCAAGAGGAGCTTTCTTT,CASSKRDRARGAFF
-,TRBJ2-6,-,TRBV6-5,TGTGCCAGCAGTTACCCTGGGGCCAACGTCCTGACTTTC,CASSYPGANVLTF
-,TRBJ2-7,TRBD2,TRBV5-1,TGCGCCAGCAGCCTAGCGGGAGGTGTCGACGAGCAGTACTTC,CASSLAGGVDEQYF
-,TRBJ2-1,-,TRBV19,TGTGCCAGTAGTAGACAGACTAATGAGCAGTTCTTC,CASSRQTNEQFF
-,TRBJ1-1,-,TRBV28,TGTGCCAGCAGTTTACTCCAGGGTGGGTACACTGAAGCTTTCTTT,CASSLLQGGYTEAFF
few,TRBJ1-2,TRBD1,TRBV4-3,TGCGCCAGCAGCCCTCAGACGGCAGGGGGAATCTATGGCTACACCTTC,CASSPQTAGGIYGYTF
few,TRBJ2-7,-,TRBV19,TGTGCCAGTAGTAAACAGGGTACCCCCTACGAGCAGTACTTC,CASSKQGTPYEQYF
-,TRBJ2-2,TRBD1,TRBV5-1,TGCGCCAGCAGCGTAGGGACAGGACCGAACACCGGGGAGCTGTTTTTT,CASSVGTGPNTGELFF
-,TRBJ2-3,-,TRBV5-1,TGCGCCAGCAGCTTGAACCCATCTAGCACAGATACGCAGTATTTT,CASSLNPSSTDTQYF
-,TRBJ1-3,-,TRBV7-2,TGTGCCAGCAGCTTAGGAGGGCCCGGAAACACCATATATTTT,CASSLGGPGNTIYF
-,TRBJ1-1,-,TRBV6-6,TGTGCCAGCAGTCGGAGTTATAACACTGAAGCTTTCTTT,CASSRSYNTEAFF
-,TRBJ2-1,TRBD2,TRBV6-5,TGTGCCAGCAGCCCTCTAGCGGGAGTAGGCAATGAGCAGTTCTTC,CASSPLAGVGNEQFF
-,TRBJ2-1,-,TRBV27,TGTGCCAGCAGTTTATCCCGGGACTGGACGATCCATGAGCAGTTCTTC,CASSLSRDWTIHEQFF
-,TRBJ1-2,-,TRBV1,TGCACCAGCAGCCAAGAATCCGTCAGATCTAACTATGGCTACACCTTC,CTSSQESVRSNYGYTF
-,TRBJ1-2,TRBD1,TRBV6-5,TGTGCCAGCAGTGCACGAAGGGGGCTCTATGGCTACACCTTC,CASSARRGLYGYTF
once,TRBJ1-2,-,TRBV18,TGTGCCAGCTCACAGAGACAGTCAGCTAACTATGGCTACACCTTC,CASSQRQSANYGYTF
few,TRBJ1-5,-,TRBV30,TGTGCCTGGAGTGTAGGCAGCAGCAATCAGCCCCAGCATTTT,CAWSVGSSNQPQHF
-,TRBJ2-1,-,TRBV12-1,TGTGCCAGCAGCTTTGCTCCAGGTGAGCAGTTCTTC,CASSFAPGEQFF
-,TRBJ1-5,-,TRBV18,TGTGCCAGCTCACTTGGGGAAAGTGCGCCCCAGCATTTT,CASSLGESAPQHF
-,TRBJ1-1,TRBD1,TRBV30,TGTGCCTGGAGATACCGGGACAGGGACACTGAAGCTTTCTTT,CAWRYRDRDTEAFF
-,TRBJ2-7,TRBD2,TRBV7-2,TGTGCCAGCAGCTTTTTCGCGGGAGGCTACGAGCAGTACTTC,CASSFFAGGYEQYF
-,TRBJ1-1,-,TRBV11-3,TGTGCCAGCAGCTTAGATAGTGTGCGAACTGAAGCTTTCTTT,CASSLDSVRTEAFF
-,TRBJ1-1,-,TRBV28,TGTGCCAGCAGTTTTGGCAGTATGAACACTGAAGCTTTCTTT,CASSFGSMNTEAFF
once,TRBJ1-3,TRBD1,TRBV6-5,TGTGCCAGCAGTTATTCCTGGACAGGTTCAGGAAACACCATATATTTT,CASSYSWTGSGNTIYF
-,TRBJ2-3,TRBD1,TRBV28,TGTGCCAGCACCAGGACAGGGGGCGCTGGCACAGATACGCAGTATTTT,CASTRTGGAGTDTQYF
-,TRBJ2-3,-,TRBV19,TGTGCCAGTAGTATTGCGGCAGGAAGCACAGATACGCAGTATTTT,CASSIAAGSTDTQYF
-,TRBJ2-1,-,TRBV27,TGTGCCAGCAGTTCCTACGGGAGAGGCTCCTACAATGAGCAGTTCTTC,CASSSYGRGSYNEQFF